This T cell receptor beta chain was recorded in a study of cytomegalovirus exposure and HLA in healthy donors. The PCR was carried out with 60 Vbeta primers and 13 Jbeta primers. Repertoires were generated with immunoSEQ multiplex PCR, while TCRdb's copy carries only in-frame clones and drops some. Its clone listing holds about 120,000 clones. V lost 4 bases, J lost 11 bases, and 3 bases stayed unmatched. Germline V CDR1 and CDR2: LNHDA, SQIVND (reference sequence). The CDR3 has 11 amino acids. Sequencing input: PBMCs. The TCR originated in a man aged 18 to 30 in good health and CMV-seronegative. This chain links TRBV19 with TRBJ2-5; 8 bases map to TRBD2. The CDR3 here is CASSTGGEQYF. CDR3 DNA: TGTGCCAGTAGTACCGGGGGGGAGCAGTACTTC.